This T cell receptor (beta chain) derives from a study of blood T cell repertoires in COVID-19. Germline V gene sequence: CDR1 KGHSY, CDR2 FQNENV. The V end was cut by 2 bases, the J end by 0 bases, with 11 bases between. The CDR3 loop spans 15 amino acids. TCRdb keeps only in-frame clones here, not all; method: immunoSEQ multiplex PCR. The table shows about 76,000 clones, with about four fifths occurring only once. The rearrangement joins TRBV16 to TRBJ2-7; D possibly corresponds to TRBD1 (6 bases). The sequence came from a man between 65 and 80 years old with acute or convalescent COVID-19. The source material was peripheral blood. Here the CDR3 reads CASSQLQGISYEQYF. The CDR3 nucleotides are TGTGCCAGCAGCCAACTCCAGGGGATCTCCTACGAGCAGTACTTC.